Included here is one TCR beta chain sequence, with context. Its target is not known. The entry originates in a study of T cell responses to AZD1222 COVID-19 vaccine. Study-wide results and limits: The donor group comprised mostly white British people and more females; the analysis possibly underestimated clonal diversity.

The method was immunoSEQ multiplex PCR; TCRdb's version includes in-frame clones alone and lacks a portion of them. This sample has 95,000 to 110,000 clones, with 75% to 90% found just once. The specimen was peripheral blood, collected on day 0 of AZD1222 vaccination. This TCR derives from an adult in good health.

The chain's CDR3 is CSASPGQGIEQYF. The CDR3 DNA reads TGCAGCGCTAGTCCGGGACAGGGCATCGAGCAGTACTTC. The chain is built from TRBV29-1 and TRBJ2-7; 9 bases line up with TRBD1. The ends lost 7 bases at V and 6 bases at J; junction bases unmatched: 10. There are 13 residues in the CDR3. The germline CDR1 and CDR2 sequences are SQVTM and ANQGSEA.